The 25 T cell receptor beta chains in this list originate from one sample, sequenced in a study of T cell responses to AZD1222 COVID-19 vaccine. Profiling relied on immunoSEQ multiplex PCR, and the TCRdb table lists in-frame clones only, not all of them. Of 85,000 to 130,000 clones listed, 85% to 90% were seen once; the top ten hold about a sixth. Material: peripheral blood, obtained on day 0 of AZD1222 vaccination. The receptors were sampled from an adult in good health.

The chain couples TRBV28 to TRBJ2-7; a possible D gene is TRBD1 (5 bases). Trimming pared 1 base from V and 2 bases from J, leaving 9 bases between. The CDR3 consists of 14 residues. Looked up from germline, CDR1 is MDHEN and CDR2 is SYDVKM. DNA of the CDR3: TGTGCCAGCAGTTTATTCAGGGCCCCCTACGAGCAGTACTTC. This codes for CASSLFRAPYEQYF.

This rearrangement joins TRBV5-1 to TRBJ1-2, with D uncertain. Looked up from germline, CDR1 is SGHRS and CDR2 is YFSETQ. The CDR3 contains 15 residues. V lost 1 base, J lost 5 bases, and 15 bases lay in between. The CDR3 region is CASSLTAPAVYGYTF. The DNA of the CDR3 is TGCGCCAGCAGCTTGACAGCTCCAGCGGTGTATGGCTACACCTTC.

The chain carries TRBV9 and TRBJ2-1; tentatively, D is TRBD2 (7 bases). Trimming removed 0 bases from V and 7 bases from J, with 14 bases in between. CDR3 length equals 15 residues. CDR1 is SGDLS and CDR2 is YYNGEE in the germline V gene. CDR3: CASSVGGGASNEQFF. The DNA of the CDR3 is TGTGCCAGCAGCGTAGGAGGGGGGGCCTCTAATGAGCAGTTCTTC.

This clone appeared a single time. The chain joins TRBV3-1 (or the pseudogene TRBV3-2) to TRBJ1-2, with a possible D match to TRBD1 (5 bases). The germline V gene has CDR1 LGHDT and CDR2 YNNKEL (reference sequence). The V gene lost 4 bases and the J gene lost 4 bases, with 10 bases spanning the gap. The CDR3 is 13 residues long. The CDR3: CASSLGTSYGYTF. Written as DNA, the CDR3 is TGTGCCAGCAGCCTTGGGACCTCCTATGGCTACACCTTC.

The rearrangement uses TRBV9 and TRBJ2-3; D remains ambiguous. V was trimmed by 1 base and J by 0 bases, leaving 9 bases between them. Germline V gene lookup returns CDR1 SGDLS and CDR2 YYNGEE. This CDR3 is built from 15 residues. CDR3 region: CASSVLAASTDTQYF. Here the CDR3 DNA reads TGTGCCAGCAGCGTACTCGCGGCTAGCACAGATACGCAGTATTTT.

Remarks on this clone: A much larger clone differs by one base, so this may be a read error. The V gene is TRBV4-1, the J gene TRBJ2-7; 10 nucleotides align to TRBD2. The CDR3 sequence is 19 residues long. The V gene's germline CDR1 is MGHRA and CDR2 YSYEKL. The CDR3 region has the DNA TGCGCCCGCAGCCGCCAACCGAACGGGCTAGCGGGAGCTTCCCACGAGCAGTACTTC. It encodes CARSRQPNGLAGASHEQYF.

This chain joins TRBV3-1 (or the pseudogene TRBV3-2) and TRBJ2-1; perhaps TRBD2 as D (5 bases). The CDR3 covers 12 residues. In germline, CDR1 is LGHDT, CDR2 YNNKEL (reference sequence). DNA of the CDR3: TGTGCTTCGGGTCAGGAGGCTGGTGAGCAGTTCTTC. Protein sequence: CASGQEAGEQFF.

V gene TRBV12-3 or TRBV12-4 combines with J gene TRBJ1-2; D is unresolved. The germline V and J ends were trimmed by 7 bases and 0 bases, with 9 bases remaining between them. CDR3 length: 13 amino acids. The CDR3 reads CASTPGANYGYTF. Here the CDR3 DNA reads TGTGCCAGCACCCCAGGAGCTAACTATGGCTACACCTTC.

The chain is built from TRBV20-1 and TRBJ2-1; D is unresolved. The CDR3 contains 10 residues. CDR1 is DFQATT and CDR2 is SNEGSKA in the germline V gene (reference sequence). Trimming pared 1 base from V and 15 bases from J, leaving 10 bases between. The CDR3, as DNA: TGCAGTGCTAGAGCCAATCAATTGTTCTTC. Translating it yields CSARANQLFF.

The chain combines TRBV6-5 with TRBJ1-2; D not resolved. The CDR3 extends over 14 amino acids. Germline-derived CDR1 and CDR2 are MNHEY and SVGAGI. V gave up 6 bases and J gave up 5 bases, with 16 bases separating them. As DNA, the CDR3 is TGTGCCAGCAGCAACATGGGTCTTGGATATGGCTACACCTTC. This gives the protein CASSNMGLGYGYTF.

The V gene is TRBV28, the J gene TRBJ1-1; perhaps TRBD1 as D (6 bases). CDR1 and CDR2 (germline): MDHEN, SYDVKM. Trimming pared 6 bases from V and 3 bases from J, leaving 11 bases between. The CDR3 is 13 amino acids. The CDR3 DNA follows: TGTGCCAGCAGATTGGGGGCCCACACTGAAGCTTTCTTT. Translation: CASRLGAHTEAFF. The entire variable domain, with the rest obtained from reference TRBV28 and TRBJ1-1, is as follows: DVKVTQSSRYLVKRTGEKVFLECVQDMDHENMFWYRQDPGLGLRLIYFSYDVKMKEKGDIPEGYSVSREKKERFSLILESASTNQTSMYLCASRLGAHTEAFFGQGTRLTVV.

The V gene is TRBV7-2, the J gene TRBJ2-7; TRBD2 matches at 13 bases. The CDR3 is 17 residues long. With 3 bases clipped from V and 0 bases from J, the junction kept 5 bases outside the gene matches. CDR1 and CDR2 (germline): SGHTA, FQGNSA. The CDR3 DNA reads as TGTGCCAGCAGCTTGACTAGCGGGGGGACAGTCTCCTACGAGCAGTACTTC. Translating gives CASSLTSGGTVSYEQYF.

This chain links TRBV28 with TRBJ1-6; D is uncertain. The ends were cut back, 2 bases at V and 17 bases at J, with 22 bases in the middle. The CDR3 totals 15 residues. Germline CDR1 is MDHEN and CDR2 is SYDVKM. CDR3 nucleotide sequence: TGTGCCAGCAGTTTACGGGCGGTGTCACCCTCCCGGGTCCACTTT. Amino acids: CASSLRAVSPSRVHF.

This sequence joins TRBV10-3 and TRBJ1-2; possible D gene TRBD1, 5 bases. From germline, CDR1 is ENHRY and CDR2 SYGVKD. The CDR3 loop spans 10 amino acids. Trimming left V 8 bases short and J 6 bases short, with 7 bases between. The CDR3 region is CAIGGNGYTF. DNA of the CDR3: TGTGCCATCGGGGGGAATGGCTACACCTTC.

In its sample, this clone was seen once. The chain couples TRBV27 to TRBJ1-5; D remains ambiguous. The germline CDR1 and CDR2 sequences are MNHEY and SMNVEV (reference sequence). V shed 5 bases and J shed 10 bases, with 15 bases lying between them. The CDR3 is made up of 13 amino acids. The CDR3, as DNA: TGTGCCAGCAGTCCAACAAGACCTTTTCCCCAGCATTTT. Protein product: CASSPTRPFPQHF.

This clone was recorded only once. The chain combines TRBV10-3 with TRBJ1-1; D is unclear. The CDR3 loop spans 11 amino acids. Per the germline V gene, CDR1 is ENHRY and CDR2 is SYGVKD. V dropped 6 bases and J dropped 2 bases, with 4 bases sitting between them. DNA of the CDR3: TGTGCCATCAGGATTAACACTGAAGCTTTCTTT. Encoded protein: CAIRINTEAFF.

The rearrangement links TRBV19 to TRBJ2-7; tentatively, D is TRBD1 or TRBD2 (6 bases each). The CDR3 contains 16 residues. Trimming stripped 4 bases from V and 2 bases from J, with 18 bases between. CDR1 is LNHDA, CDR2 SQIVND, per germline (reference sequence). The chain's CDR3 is CASSTSDRRGPYEQYF. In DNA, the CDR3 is TGTGCCAGTAGTACCTCTGACAGGAGGGGCCCCTACGAGCAGTACTTC.

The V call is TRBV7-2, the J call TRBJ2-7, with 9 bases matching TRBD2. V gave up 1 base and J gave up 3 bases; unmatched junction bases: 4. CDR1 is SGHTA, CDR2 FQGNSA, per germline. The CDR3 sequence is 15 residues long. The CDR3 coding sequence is TGTGCCAGCAGCTTAGATACTAGCGGGCTCTACGAGCAGTACTTC. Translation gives CASSLDTSGLYEQYF.

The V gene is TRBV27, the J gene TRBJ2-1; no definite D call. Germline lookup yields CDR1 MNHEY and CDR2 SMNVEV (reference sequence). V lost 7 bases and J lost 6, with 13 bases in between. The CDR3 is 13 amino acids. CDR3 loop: CASIVKDTNEQFF. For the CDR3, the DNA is TGTGCCAGCATAGTGAAAGATACCAATGAGCAGTTCTTC.

The CDR3, as DNA: TGTGCCTGGAGTGGGAGCGGGAGCTCCTACGAGCAGTACTTC. Translating gives CAWSGSGSSYEQYF. The rearrangement links TRBV30 to TRBJ2-7; 8 bases map to TRBD2. The ends lost 1 base at V and 0 bases at J; junction bases unmatched: 2. The germline CDR1 and CDR2 sequences are GTSNPN and SVGIG (reference sequence). This CDR3 contains 14 residues.

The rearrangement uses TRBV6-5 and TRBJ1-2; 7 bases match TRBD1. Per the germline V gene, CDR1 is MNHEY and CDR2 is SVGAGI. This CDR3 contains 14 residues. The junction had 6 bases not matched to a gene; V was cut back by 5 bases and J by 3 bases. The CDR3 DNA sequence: TGTGCCAGCAGTCCGGGACAGCGCTACTATGGCTACACCTTC. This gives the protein CASSPGQRYYGYTF.

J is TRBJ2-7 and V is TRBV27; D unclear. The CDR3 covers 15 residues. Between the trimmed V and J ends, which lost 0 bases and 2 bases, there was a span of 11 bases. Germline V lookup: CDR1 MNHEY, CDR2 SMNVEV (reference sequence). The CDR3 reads CASSLSSVPTYEQYF. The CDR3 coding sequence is TGTGCCAGCAGTTTATCCTCAGTCCCAACCTACGAGCAGTACTTC.

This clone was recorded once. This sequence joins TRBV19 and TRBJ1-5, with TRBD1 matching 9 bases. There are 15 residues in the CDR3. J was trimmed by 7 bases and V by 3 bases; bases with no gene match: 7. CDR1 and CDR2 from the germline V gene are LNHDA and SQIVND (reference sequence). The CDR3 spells CASSIAGTGWQPQHF. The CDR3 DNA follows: TGTGCCAGTAGTATTGCCGGGACAGGGTGGCAGCCCCAGCATTTT.

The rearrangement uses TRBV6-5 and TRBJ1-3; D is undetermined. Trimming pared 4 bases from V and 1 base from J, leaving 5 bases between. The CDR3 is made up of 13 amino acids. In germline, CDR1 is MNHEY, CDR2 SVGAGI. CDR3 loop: CASSLKSGNTIYF. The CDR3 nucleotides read TGTGCCAGCAGTTTGAAGTCTGGAAACACCATATATTTT.

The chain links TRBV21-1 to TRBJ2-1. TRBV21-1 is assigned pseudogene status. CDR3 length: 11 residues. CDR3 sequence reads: CASSKEDEQFF. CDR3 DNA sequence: TGTGCCAGCAGCAAAGAAGATGAGCAGTTCTTC.